The next 21 T cell receptor beta chains were all read from a single sample in a study of control samples from healthy donors and cancer patients. Libraries were prepared by immunoSEQ multiplex PCR; TCRdb keeps only in-frame clonotypes and omits some of them. The profile covers 110,000 to 150,000 clones, with 80% to 95% appearing a single time and approximately 10% taken by the ten largest. The specimen was blood. The receptors originated from a man in his thirties or forties in good health.

The chain uses TRBV7-2 and TRBJ2-1, with a tentative D call TRBD1 (6 bases). Trimming left V 5 bases short and J 3 bases short, with 26 bases between. CDR1 is SGHTA and CDR2 is FQGNSA in the germline V gene. The length of the CDR3 is 19 residues. The CDR3 DNA sequence: TGTGCCAGCAGCCCCTTAACCACCAGGGGCGACCTCCGCTACAATGAGCAGTTCTTC. Translation gives CASSPLTTRGDLRYNEQFF.

The chain combines TRBV19 with TRBJ2-1, with D tentatively TRBD2 (5 bases). CDR1 is LNHDA and CDR2 is SQIVND in the germline V gene (reference sequence). This CDR3 is 16 amino acids long. Trimming left V 3 bases short and J 0 bases short, with 12 bases between. CDR3 in amino acids: CASSISSGGSYNEQFF. CDR3 in DNA: TGTGCCAGTAGTATTTCGAGCGGAGGCTCCTACAATGAGCAGTTCTTC. Looking up the rest from reference TRBV19 and TRBJ2-1 gives the full variable domain: DGGITQSPKYLFRKEGQNVTLSCEQNLNHDAMYWYRQDPGQGLRLIYYSQIVNDFQKGDIAEGYSVSREKKESFPLTVTSAQKNPTAFYLCASSISSGGSYNEQFFGPGTRLTVL.

This clone was detected only once. The chain links TRBV4-1 to TRBJ2-7, with 11 bases lining up with TRBD1. The CDR3 covers 17 residues. The ends lost 2 bases at V and 2 bases at J; junction bases unmatched: 8. The germline V gene has CDR1 MGHRA and CDR2 YSYEKL. CDR3 loop: CASSQTTGQGAAYEQYF. CDR3 DNA: TGCGCCAGCAGCCAAACCACAGGACAGGGGGCAGCCTACGAGCAGTACTTC.

The V gene is TRBV19, the J gene TRBJ2-1, with 9 bases matching TRBD2. CDR1 is LNHDA and CDR2 is SQIVND in the germline V gene (reference sequence). V gave up 7 bases and J gave up 9 bases; unmatched junction bases: 10. This CDR3 spans 14 amino acids. The CDR3 here is CASNRLAESGEQFF. In DNA, the CDR3 is TGTGCCAGTAACAGACTAGCGGAGTCTGGTGAGCAGTTCTTC.

This clone was recorded once. The CDR3 reads CAWSFRDRDSNEQFF. DNA for the CDR3: TGTGCCTGGAGTTTCCGGGACAGGGACTCTAATGAGCAGTTCTTC. This chain joins TRBV30 and TRBJ2-1; 9 nucleotides align to TRBD1. The CDR3 is 15 residues long. The germline V gene encodes CDR1 GTSNPN and CDR2 SVGIG (reference sequence). V trimming: 2 bases; J trimming: 7 bases; junction bases outside the gene matches: 9. The whole variable domain, filled in from reference TRBV30 and TRBJ2-1, reads SQTIHQWPATLVQPVGSPLSLECTVEGTSNPNLYWYRQAAGRGLQLLFYSVGIGQISSEVPQNLSASRPQDRQFILSSKKLLLSDSGFYLCAWSFRDRDSNEQFFGPGTRLTVL.

J is TRBJ1-4 and V is TRBV6-5, with TRBD1 matching 7 bases. Germline-derived CDR1 and CDR2 are MNHEY and SVGAGI. V lost 6 bases to trimming and J lost 7 bases; unmatched junction nucleotides: 8. The CDR3 is 14 residues long. CDR3 sequence (DNA): TGTGCCAGCAGCGAGGGGGCGGAAAGTGAAAAACTGTTTTTT. It translates to CASSEGAESEKLFF.

In its sample, this clone was seen a few times. This chain connects TRBV7-9 to TRBJ2-7; D not resolved. Germline assignment: CDR1 SEHNR and CDR2 FQNEAQ (reference sequence). The CDR3 consists of 14 residues. V was cut by 5 bases and J by 2 bases, with 13 bases left in between. CDR3 residues: CASSPTRVTYEQYF. The CDR3 nucleotides are TGTGCCAGCAGCCCGACCAGAGTCACCTACGAGCAGTACTTC.

This chain links TRBV7-2 with TRBJ2-7; 11 bases fit TRBD2. Unmatched junction bases numbered 3, after V lost 5 bases and J lost 0 bases. This CDR3 spans 15 amino acids. Looked up from germline, CDR1 is SGHTA and CDR2 is FQGNSA. The chain's CDR3 is CASSTLAGGSYEQYF. The CDR3 DNA sequence: TGTGCCAGCAGCACCCTAGCGGGAGGCTCCTACGAGCAGTACTTC.

The chain couples TRBV3-1 (or the pseudogene TRBV3-2) to TRBJ1-2; TRBD1 is a possible D gene (5 bases). The V and J ends lost 3 bases and 2 bases respectively, with 7 bases between them. The germline V gene has CDR1 LGHDT and CDR2 YNNKEL (reference sequence). The CDR3 loop spans 13 amino acids. Here the CDR3 DNA reads TGTGCCAGCAGCCACGGGGGGAACTATGGCTACACCTTC. Translation: CASSHGGNYGYTF.

The chain carries TRBV5-1 and TRBJ1-1, with 7 bases fitting TRBD1. The junction had 10 bases not matched to a gene; V was cut back by 6 bases and J by 5 bases. CDR3 size: 14 residues. The germline gives CDR1 SGHRS, CDR2 YFSETQ. This chain's CDR3 is CASKGTGAGTEAFF. Here the CDR3 DNA reads TGCGCCAGCAAGGGAACAGGGGCTGGGACTGAAGCTTTCTTT.

This chain connects TRBV28 to TRBJ1-2; no clear D. CDR1 and CDR2 from the germline V gene are MDHEN and SYDVKM. The V end lost 3 bases, the J end lost 0 bases, and 5 bases lay between the germline ends. The CDR3 spans 13 residues. The CDR3 is CASSFSPNYGYTF. CDR3 DNA sequence: TGTGCCAGCAGTTTTAGCCCTAACTATGGCTACACCTTC.

This clone was recorded a few times. This chain uses TRBV28 with TRBJ1-1; no clear D gene. V shed 6 bases and J shed 2 bases, with 7 bases lying between them. This CDR3 is built from 12 residues. Germline loops: CDR1 MDHEN, CDR2 SYDVKM. CDR3 nucleotide sequence: TGTGCCAGCAGGCGGGCCAACACTGAAGCTTTCTTT. Its protein product is CASRRANTEAFF.

The genes are TRBV5-4 and TRBJ2-1; tentative D call: TRBD2 (5 bases). Between the trimmed V and J ends, which lost 5 bases and 4 bases, there was a span of 10 bases. The CDR3 extends over 13 amino acids. Germline CDR1 reads SGHNT; CDR2 reads YYREEE (reference sequence). The CDR3 here is CASSSAAYNEQFF. CDR3 DNA: TGTGCCAGCAGTTCAGCGGCTTACAATGAGCAGTTCTTC. Supplemented by reference TRBV5-4 and TRBJ2-1, the full variable domain reads ETGVTQSPTHLIKTRGQQVTLRCSSQSGHNTVSWYQQALGQGPQFIFQYYREEENGRGNFPPRFSGLQFPNYSSELNVNALELDDSALYLCASSSAAYNEQFFGPGTRLTVL.

V usage is TRBV19 and J usage is TRBJ2-2; D might be TRBD2 (7 bases). The CDR3 runs to 18 residues. V lost 7 bases, J lost 2 bases, and 23 bases lay in between. The germline CDR1 and CDR2 sequences are LNHDA and SQIVND (reference sequence). In nucleotides, the CDR3 is TGTGCCAGTATGTCGGGGGGCCCCACAACGGCCAACACCGGGGAGCTGTTTTTT. Its translation: CASMSGGPTTANTGELFF.

The V call is TRBV4-1, the J call TRBJ2-1, with 9 bases fitting TRBD2. V lost 2 bases, J lost 4 bases, and 3 bases stayed unmatched. CDR3 length: 15 residues. The germline V gene encodes CDR1 MGHRA and CDR2 YSYEKL. The CDR3: CASSQLAGLYNEQFF. Here the CDR3 DNA reads TGCGCCAGCAGCCAACTAGCGGGACTGTACAATGAGCAGTTCTTC.

This chain joins TRBV3-1 (or the pseudogene TRBV3-2) and TRBJ2-2; 7 bases fit TRBD2. Germline loops: CDR1 LGHDT, CDR2 YNNKEL (reference sequence). CDR3 size: 16 residues. J gave up 7 bases and V 0 bases, and 8 bases lay outside the gene matches. CDR3 sequence reads: CASSQDWSGMSGELFF. In DNA, the CDR3 is TGTGCCAGCAGCCAAGATTGGAGCGGGATGAGCGGGGAGCTGTTTTTT.

The chain couples TRBV19 to TRBJ2-6; the D gene could be TRBD1 or TRBD2 (5 bases each). The germline V gene has CDR1 LNHDA and CDR2 SQIVND (reference sequence). The V end was cut by 2 bases, the J end by 0 bases, with 11 bases between. This CDR3 comprises 17 residues. This CDR3 is CASSILGENSGANVLTF. The CDR3 nucleotides are TGTGCCAGTAGTATATTGGGGGAAAACTCTGGGGCCAACGTCCTGACTTTC.

This clone was observed a single time. This rearrangement joins TRBV27 to TRBJ1-2; 11 bases match TRBD1. The CDR3 spans 18 residues. Germline lookup yields CDR1 MNHEY and CDR2 SMNVEV (reference sequence). V lost 3 bases and J lost 8; bases outside the gene matches: 17. The CDR3 reads CASSFDLLGQGALGGYTF. In nucleotides, the CDR3 is TGTGCCAGCAGTTTCGACCTCCTTGGACAGGGGGCTCTTGGGGGCTACACCTTC.

V gene TRBV14 combines with J gene TRBJ1-5; D is ambiguous. The germline V gene encodes CDR1 SGHDN and CDR2 FVKESK. V shed 5 bases and J shed 0 bases, with 23 bases lying between them. The CDR3 consists of 19 residues. CDR3 loop: CASSARTGIHRSSNQPQHF. The CDR3 DNA reads TGTGCCAGCAGCGCTCGTACCGGGATTCACAGATCTAGCAATCAGCCCCAGCATTTT.

The V gene is TRBV19, the J gene TRBJ1-2; D possibly corresponds to TRBD1 (5 bases). Per the germline V gene, CDR1 is LNHDA and CDR2 is SQIVND (reference sequence). The ends were cut back, 1 base at V and 4 bases at J, with 16 bases in the middle. This CDR3 spans 16 amino acids. This CDR3 is CASSIGGQGETYGYTF. Here the CDR3 DNA reads TGTGCCAGTAGTATAGGTGGCCAGGGAGAGACCTATGGCTACACCTTC. The full variable domain, completed using reference TRBV19 and TRBJ1-2, is DGGITQSPKYLFRKEGQNVTLSCEQNLNHDAMYWYRQDPGQGLRLIYYSQIVNDFQKGDIAEGYSVSREKKESFPLTVTSAQKNPTAFYLCASSIGGQGETYGYTFGSGTRLTVV.

The V and J genes are TRBV14 and TRBJ2-1; 8 bases align to TRBD1. The germline CDR1 and CDR2 sequences are SGHDN and FVKESK. The ends lost 4 bases at V and 8 bases at J; junction bases unmatched: 7. This CDR3 has 14 residues. CDR3 coding DNA: TGTGCCAGCAGCCCTGGACAGGGTCCGGATGAGCAGTTCTTC. This gives the protein CASSPGQGPDEQFF.